This TCR beta chain emerged from a study of neurological immune-mediated disorders. Study-wide points: HTLV-1-associated myelopathy displayed the greatest TCR clonal expansion, and multiple sclerosis exhibited the smallest, lower than that of healthy controls.

This clonotype was seen ten or more times. Its matching antigen is unknown. The CDR3 is made up of 13 amino acids. The germline gives CDR1 LGHNA, CDR2 YNFKEQ. Trimming pared 0 bases from V and 8 bases from J, leaving 10 bases between. The cDNA came from 5'RACE with 10-nucleotide random UMIs. The output of every sequencing run, over 190 million TCR-beta sequences, came from 15-18 subjects. In TCRdb, the 5' RACE reads were re-called with MiXCR into one record per CDR3 protein. The table shows roughly 80,000 distinct CDR3 sequences, with around a tenth occurring only once. The chain uses TRBV4-2 and TRBJ1-2; D is unclear. The receptor's source is a man aged 50 to 60 in good health. Sequenced: PBMCs. CDR3 region: CASSQDRPGGYTF. CDR3 DNA sequence: TGTGCCAGCAGCCAAGATCGTCCGGGAGGCTACACCTTC.